The 32 T cell receptor beta chains below all came from one sample that was sequenced in a study of cytomegalovirus exposure and HLA in healthy donors. TCRdb's copy holds only in-frame clones and misses some; the assay was immunoSEQ multiplex PCR. The sample carries tens of thousands of clones, 89% recorded once. Sequenced input: PBMCs. The receptor source for this set is a woman between 18 and 29 years old in good health and CMV-seronegative.

This clone was seen only once. The V gene is TRBV5-1, the J gene TRBJ2-7, with 8 bases aligning to TRBD2. J lost 0 bases, V lost 4 bases, and 9 bases had no gene match. The germline V gene encodes CDR1 SGHRS and CDR2 YFSETQ. The CDR3 contains 16 residues. The CDR3 loop is CASSPSSGPSSYEQYF. CDR3 DNA: TGCGCCAGCAGCCCGTCTAGCGGGCCGAGCTCCTACGAGCAGTACTTC.

The chain employs TRBV2 and TRBJ2-3; 7 bases line up with TRBD2. V shed 4 bases and J 0 bases; nucleotides not matched to a gene: 10. Germline CDR1 is SNHLY and CDR2 is FYNNEI. The CDR3 spans 17 residues. In DNA, the CDR3 is TGTGCCAGCAGTGCCCAAGCGGGGATGACTAGCACAGATACGCAGTATTTT. It yields the protein CASSAQAGMTSTDTQYF.

This clone occurred many times. The chain uses TRBV7-9 and TRBJ1-2; 9 bases map to TRBD1. The ends lost 5 bases at V and 7 bases at J; junction bases unmatched: 8. Germline V CDR1 and CDR2: SEHNR, FQNEAQ (reference sequence). The CDR3 contains 14 residues. The CDR3 protein is CASSIGQGQSGYTF. CDR3 nucleotide sequence: TGTGCCAGCAGCATAGGACAGGGGCAGAGTGGCTACACCTTC.

The J gene is TRBJ2-2, the V gene TRBV11-1; 12 positions match TRBD2. This CDR3 spans 19 amino acids. Trimming cost V 4 bases and J 1 base; bases outside gene matches: 10. Per germline, CDR1 SGHAT and CDR2 FQDESV (reference sequence). For the CDR3, the DNA is TGTGCCAGCAGCTCCAGACTAGCGGGAGAGGCAGGGAACACCGGGGAGCTGTTTTTT. This sequence encodes CASSSRLAGEAGNTGELFF.

This clone was counted only a few times. The chain links TRBV7-3 to TRBJ2-5; 9 nucleotides align to TRBD2. The CDR3 length is 16 residues. Per germline, CDR1 SGHTA and CDR2 FQGTGA. V gave up 2 bases and J gave up 2 bases; unmatched junction bases: 6. The CDR3 protein is CASSLLGAGGQETQYF. The CDR3 DNA sequence: TGTGCCAGCAGCTTATTAGGAGCGGGGGGTCAAGAGACCCAGTACTTC.

The chain joins TRBV7-9 to TRBJ1-4, with TRBD1 identical over 8 bases. V shed 5 bases, J shed 7 bases, and the junction held 6 bases outside the gene matches. CDR1 SEHNR and CDR2 FQNEAQ come from the germline V gene (reference sequence). This CDR3 contains 14 residues. The CDR3 loop is CASSIKGQGEKLFF. For the CDR3, the DNA is TGTGCCAGCAGCATCAAAGGACAGGGTGAAAAACTGTTTTTT.

Comments on this clone: One end of the junction fails to match germline, which may point to a read error. This sample includes further DNA sequences coding for the same CDR3. CDR3 amino acids: CASSRDFTDTQYF. Written as DNA, the CDR3 is TGTGCCAGCAGCCGGGACTTCACAGATACGCAATATTTT. The chain joins TRBV5-4 to TRBJ2-3; maybe TRBD2 (6 bases). CDR3 length equals 13 residues. CDR1 and CDR2 (germline): SGHNT, YYREEE (reference sequence).

There are many counts of this clone. The V call is TRBV29-1, the J call TRBJ2-4; possible D gene TRBD1, 6 bases. Germline V gene lookup returns CDR1 SQVTM and CDR2 ANQGSEA. The CDR3 runs 11 residues. The V end was cut by 7 bases, the J end by 10 bases, with 14 bases between. CDR3 region: CSASMDSIQYF. DNA of the CDR3: TGCAGCGCCTCTATGGACAGTATTCAGTACTTC.

The rearrangement links TRBV19 to TRBJ2-5; 7 bases line up with TRBD2. This CDR3 is 12 amino acids long. The V and J ends lost 5 bases and 10 bases, in that order; junction bases with no gene match: 7. Germline CDR1 and CDR2: LNHDA and SQIVND (reference sequence). The CDR3 DNA reads as TGTGCCAGTAGTCCCGGGACTATGAGCCAGTACTTC. This codes for CASSPGTMSQYF. The entire variable domain, with the rest obtained from reference TRBV19 and TRBJ2-5, is as follows: DGGITQSPKYLFRKEGQNVTLSCEQNLNHDAMYWYRQDPGQGLRLIYYSQIVNDFQKGDIAEGYSVSREKKESFPLTVTSAQKNPTAFYLCASSPGTMSQYFGPGTRLLVL.

This chain connects TRBV5-1 to TRBJ2-5; 8 bases match TRBD1. The length of the CDR3 is 17 residues. The germline CDR1 and CDR2 sequences are SGHRS and YFSETQ. V lost 4 bases and J lost 2; bases outside the gene matches: 13. The CDR3 DNA is TGCGCCAGCAGCCGGACAGGGCGGGGAAGAAATCAAGAGACCCAGTACTTC. Translating gives CASSRTGRGRNQETQYF.

The genes are TRBV7-8 and TRBJ2-1, with D possibly TRBD2 on 5 matching bases. Germline V CDR1 and CDR2: SGHVS, FQNEAQ. This CDR3 spans 13 amino acids. V was cut by 5 bases and J by 8 bases, with 13 bases left in between. CDR3 residues: CASSPRRVDEQFF. Written as DNA, the CDR3 is TGTGCCAGCAGCCCCAGGCGGGTCGATGAGCAGTTCTTC.

The gene calls are TRBV4-1 and TRBJ1-4, with 9 bases identical to TRBD1. The CDR3 totals 16 residues. J gave up 7 bases and V 0 bases, and 6 bases lay outside the gene matches. Germline values: CDR1 MGHRA, CDR2 YSYEKL. CDR3 in amino acids: CASSQDRRQGVEKLFF. Here the CDR3 DNA reads TGCGCCAGCAGCCAAGATCGTCGACAGGGGGTTGAAAAACTGTTTTTT.

This chain links TRBV7-9 with TRBJ2-1, with 7 bases identical to TRBD2. Per the germline V gene, CDR1 is SEHNR and CDR2 is FQNEAQ (reference sequence). Germline trimming cut 2 bases from V and 6 bases from J; bases unmatched to any gene: 7. This CDR3 is built from 15 residues. The CDR3 nucleotides are TGTGCCAGCAGCTTACCGGGGGGAGGAGGCAATGAGCAGTTCTTC. Translating it yields CASSLPGGGGNEQFF.

J is TRBJ2-1 and V is TRBV18; TRBD1 is a possible D gene (5 bases). The V and J ends lost 6 bases and 4 bases respectively, with 16 bases between them. The CDR3 has 15 residues. CDR1 and CDR2 from the germline V gene are KGHSH and LQKENI. CDR3 loop: CASSNTGSVYNEQFF. As DNA, the CDR3 is TGTGCCAGCTCTAATACAGGCTCGGTATACAATGAGCAGTTCTTC.

This chain links TRBV2 with TRBJ1-5; D is undetermined. This CDR3 is built from 14 residues. V dropped 5 bases and J dropped 6 bases, with 14 bases sitting between them. CDR1 is SNHLY, CDR2 FYNNEI, per germline. In nucleotides, the CDR3 is TGTGCCAGCAGTTTTAGAGGTACTATTCAGCCCCAGCATTTT. Amino acid sequence: CASSFRGTIQPQHF.

The V and J genes are TRBV6-5 and TRBJ2-3; 8 positions match TRBD2. There are 15 residues in the CDR3. The ends lost 2 bases at V and 0 bases at J; junction bases unmatched: 1. The germline V gene encodes CDR1 MNHEY and CDR2 SVGAGI. CDR3 nucleotides: TGTGCCAGCAGTTACCAGCGGGGGAGCACAGATACGCAGTATTTT. Protein sequence: CASSYQRGSTDTQYF.

The rearrangement uses TRBV14 and TRBJ2-5; 8 bases are shared with TRBD1. There are 16 residues in the CDR3. Per the germline V gene, CDR1 is SGHDN and CDR2 is FVKESK. J lost 7 bases, V lost 4 bases, and 14 bases had no gene match. The CDR3 region is CASSPLGTGPILTQYF. DNA of the CDR3: TGTGCCAGCAGCCCCCTGGGGACAGGTCCGATCCTGACCCAGTACTTC. Complete variable domain (other parts from reference TRBV14 and TRBJ2-5): EAGVTQFPSHSVIEKGQTVTLRCDPISGHDNLYWYRRVMGKEIKFLLHFVKESKQDESGMPNNRFLAERTGGTYSTLKVQPAELEDSGVYFCASSPLGTGPILTQYFGPGTRLLVL.

This rearrangement joins TRBV19 to TRBJ1-1, with a tentative D call TRBD1 (5 bases). In germline, CDR1 is LNHDA, CDR2 SQIVND (reference sequence). CDR3 length: 13 amino acids. V lost 3 bases and J 2 bases, leaving 7 bases between the germline ends. CDR3 sequence (DNA): TGTGCCAGTAGTATCAGGGTTAACACTGAAGCTTTCTTT. Protein sequence: CASSIRVNTEAFF.

The sample holds a few counts of this clone. Given the absence of the conserved phenylalanine or tryptophan at the CDR3 end, a read error is likely. The DNA is omitted, as the CDR3 cannot be located on it reliably, and the CDR3 follows TCRdb's listing. This rearrangement joins TRBV5-8 to TRBJ2-3; TRBD2 reflects the table's D call only, with no check against the DNA. Germline-derived CDR1 and CDR2 are SGHTS and YDEGEE. The CDR3 spans 13 amino acids, including both terminal residues. The CDR3 region is CASSFYEERGLSL.

This chain uses TRBV5-1 with TRBJ2-3; 8 bases match TRBD2. CDR1 and CDR2 (germline): SGHRS, YFSETQ. The CDR3 covers 16 residues. Trimming cost V 0 bases and J 6 bases; bases outside gene matches: 9. CDR3 DNA sequence: TGCGCCAGCAGCTTGGAGGCAGCGGGAGCAGGCGATACGCAGTATTTT. Its protein is CASSLEAAGAGDTQYF.

Only a few counts were recorded for this clone. The rearrangement uses TRBV11-2 and TRBJ2-7; D call uncertain. Deletions cut 2 bases from V and 2 bases from J, with 4 bases between. Germline V gene sequence: CDR1 SGHAT, CDR2 FQNNGV. The CDR3 is 12 residues long. DNA for the CDR3: TGTGCCAGCAGCTTACAAACCTACGAGCAGTACTTC. This codes for CASSLQTYEQYF.

This rearrangement joins TRBV9 to TRBJ2-7, with 8 bases lining up with TRBD1. The CDR3 extends over 15 amino acids. Per germline, CDR1 SGDLS and CDR2 YYNGEE. V gave up 4 bases and J gave up 5 bases; unmatched junction bases: 11. The CDR3 DNA is TGTGCCAGCAGCACGACAGGGGTGGGGCTCAACGAGCAGTACTTC. Its protein is CASSTTGVGLNEQYF. Drawing the rest from reference TRBV9 and TRBJ2-7, the complete variable domain is DSGVTQTPKHLITATGQRVTLRCSPRSGDLSVYWYQQSLDQGLQFLIQYYNGEERAKGNILERFSAQQFPDLHSELNLSSLELGDSALYFCASSTTGVGLNEQYFGPGTRLTVT.

The rearrangement uses TRBV19 and TRBJ1-3; D unclear. Trimming removed 9 bases at V and 3 bases at J, with 9 bases between. CDR1 LNHDA and CDR2 SQIVND come from the germline V gene (reference sequence). This CDR3 is 12 amino acids long. The CDR3 nucleotides are TGTGCCAGAAAAGAGATTGGAAACACCATATATTTT. Protein product: CARKEIGNTIYF.

The chain combines TRBV7-2 with TRBJ2-7; 8 bases are a match to TRBD2. V lost 4 bases to trimming and J lost 6 bases; unmatched junction nucleotides: 20. The CDR3 has 18 residues. The V gene's germline CDR1 is SGHTA and CDR2 FQGNSA. In nucleotides, the CDR3 is TGTGCCAGCAGCTCCTCAGCGGTGCGGGTAGCGGGAAGGGGCGAGCAGTACTTC. It yields the protein CASSSSAVRVAGRGEQYF.

This clone is a singleton in its sample. The rearrangement joins TRBV5-4 to TRBJ1-1; 7 nucleotides line up with TRBD1. The junction had 6 bases not matched to a gene; V was cut back by 3 bases and J by 4 bases. From germline, CDR1 is SGHNT and CDR2 YYREEE (reference sequence). The CDR3 covers 14 residues. In DNA form, the CDR3 reads TGTGCCAGCAGCTCGCAGGGGGTTGGCACTGAAGCTTTCTTT. Its protein product is CASSSQGVGTEAFF.

The J gene is TRBJ1-2, the V gene TRBV6-1; the D gene is possibly TRBD1 (6 bases). Trimming pared 7 bases from V and 6 bases from J, leaving 15 bases between. The CDR3 extends over 13 amino acids. From germline, CDR1 is MNHNS and CDR2 SASEGT. Here the CDR3 DNA reads TGTGCCAGCATCACAGGGATGTTAGATGGCTACACCTTC. Its translation is CASITGMLDGYTF.

This chain uses TRBV7-3 with TRBJ2-2, with TRBD1 matching 7 bases. V lost 2 bases and J lost 0; bases outside the gene matches: 3. Germline V gene lookup returns CDR1 SGHTA and CDR2 FQGTGA. The CDR3 consists of 16 residues. For the CDR3, the DNA is TGTGCCAGCAGCTTACAAGGGACAGCGAACACCGGGGAGCTGTTTTTT. This encodes CASSLQGTANTGELFF.

The rearrangement links TRBV9 to TRBJ2-3; perhaps TRBD2 as D (6 bases). This CDR3 spans 14 amino acids. V was cut by 7 bases and J by 0 bases, with 12 bases left in between. The germline V gene encodes CDR1 SGDLS and CDR2 YYNGEE. CDR3 protein: CASGGGASTDTQYF. The DNA for the CDR3 is TGTGCCAGCGGGGGAGGCGCCAGCACAGATACGCAGTATTTT.

The gene calls are TRBV27 and TRBJ1-3; no reliable D call. The CDR3 sequence is 15 residues long. The germline V and J ends were trimmed by 3 bases and 2 bases, with 11 bases remaining between them. CDR1 and CDR2 (germline): MNHEY, SMNVEV (reference sequence). The CDR3 loop reads CASSFGTGPGNTIYF. The CDR3 DNA sequence: TGTGCCAGCAGTTTCGGCACTGGGCCTGGAAACACCATATATTTT.

The rearrangement uses TRBV6-5 and TRBJ2-5; TRBD2 matches 9 bases. Germline values: CDR1 MNHEY, CDR2 SVGAGI. J was trimmed by 5 bases and V by 4 bases; bases with no gene match: 8. The CDR3 extends over 15 amino acids. The CDR3 DNA reads TGTGCCAGCAGTTCCCCCGGGACTAGCTGGGAGACCCAGTACTTC. Protein: CASSSPGTSWETQYF.

The chain employs TRBV6-5 and TRBJ1-2; tentatively, D is TRBD1 (6 bases). The length of the CDR3 is 12 residues. The V end was cut by 7 bases, the J end by 8 bases, with 14 bases between. Germline-derived CDR1 and CDR2 are MNHEY and SVGAGI. CDR3 coding DNA: TGTGCCAGCACCGAATGGGGGGGCGGCTACACCTTC. Protein product: CASTEWGGGYTF.

This clone was seen just once. The chain links TRBV2 to TRBJ2-2, with D hard to call. The germline gives CDR1 SNHLY, CDR2 FYNNEI. The CDR3 sequence is 13 residues long. Trimming left V 8 bases short and J 0 bases short, with 7 bases between. CDR3 region: CASGRANTGELFF. The CDR3 nucleotides are TGTGCCAGCGGCCGGGCGAACACCGGGGAGCTGTTTTTT.